Below are 16 T cell receptor beta chains sequenced from a single sample in a study of CD8 T cells in ankylosing spondylitis. One entry per CDR3 protein results from TCRdb running MiXCR on the 5' RACE reads. The table lists 240,000 or so distinct CDR3 sequences, approximately 9% of them singletons. The sample comprised blood, either unsorted or a sorted T cell fraction (not recorded which). Receptors originate from a male donor with ankylosing spondylitis or in good health (not recorded which).

This clonotype appeared a few times. V and J are TRBV4-2 and TRBJ2-7; 12 bases align to TRBD2. V lost 0 bases to trimming and J lost 5 bases; unmatched junction nucleotides: 8. The CDR3 sequence is 17 residues long. CDR1 is LGHNA and CDR2 is YNFKEQ in the germline V gene. CDR3 protein: CASSQEDWTSGNHEQYF. Here the CDR3 DNA reads TGTGCCAGCAGCCAAGAAGATTGGACTAGCGGGAATCACGAGCAGTACTTC.

This clonotype showed up just a few times. The chain employs TRBV7-9 and TRBJ2-5; 7 nucleotides agree with TRBD1. Trimming removed 1 base from V and 3 bases from J; junction bases left unmatched: 2. The CDR3 sequence is 14 residues long. CDR1 is SEHNR, CDR2 FQNEAQ, per germline (reference sequence). Here the CDR3 reads CASSLDRGEETQYF. Here the CDR3 DNA reads TGTGCCAGCAGCTTAGACAGGGGAGAAGAGACCCAGTACTTC.

This clonotype appeared a single time. The chain is built from TRBV18 and TRBJ1-2; no clear D gene. CDR3 size: 13 residues. Looked up from germline, CDR1 is KGHSH and CDR2 is LQKENI. V was clipped by 0 bases and J by 5 bases, with 7 bases between them. The CDR3 nucleotides read TGTGCCAGCTCACCACCTCAAGATTATGGCTACACCTTC. This encodes CASSPPQDYGYTF.

The sample holds many counts of this clonotype. The chain couples TRBV12-3 or TRBV12-4 to TRBJ1-2; D call uncertain. Deletions cut 7 bases from V and 6 bases from J, with 15 bases between. This CDR3 contains 13 residues. The CDR3 bases are TGTGCCAGCACCACCGAGGTTACCCATGGCTACACCTTC. This codes for CASTTEVTHGYTF.

This clonotype has ten or more counts. The chain couples TRBV20-1 to TRBJ2-7; weak D call: TRBD2 (5 bases). Germline CDR1 is DFQATT and CDR2 is SNEGSKA (reference sequence). This CDR3 is 15 amino acids long. V was shortened by 0 bases and J by 0 bases, with 12 bases between the two germline ends. The CDR3: CSARDQKDYSYEQYF. CDR3 DNA sequence: TGCAGTGCTAGAGATCAGAAAGACTACTCCTACGAGCAGTACTTC.

Many counts were recorded for this clonotype. The rearrangement uses TRBV14 and TRBJ1-5, with D tentatively TRBD1 (5 bases). The CDR3 totals 16 residues. V was cut by 1 base and J by 4 bases, with 14 bases left in between. Looked up from germline, CDR1 is SGHDN and CDR2 is FVKESK. The CDR3 reads CASSQGPTGPNQPQHF. The CDR3 DNA follows: TGTGCCAGCAGCCAAGGCCCTACAGGTCCTAATCAGCCCCAGCATTTT.

This clonotype was observed a handful of times. The junction shows a germline mismatch at one end, possibly a read error. J is TRBJ1-2 and V is TRBV23-1; D not certain. TRBV23-1 is assigned to the ORF class and has an uncertain function. The length of the CDR3 is 14 residues. The CDR3 is CASSPRSENYGYTF. The CDR3 nucleotides are TGTGCCAGCAGTCCCAGGTCCGAGAACTATGGCTACACCTTC.

A few counts support this clonotype. The chain joins TRBV10-3 to TRBJ1-4, with 9 bases that match TRBD1. J lost 7 bases, V lost 9 bases, and 9 bases had no gene match. The germline gives CDR1 ENHRY, CDR2 SYGVKD. The CDR3 spans 14 residues. The DNA for the CDR3 is TGTGCCATACAAAAGGACAGGGGTAGTGAAAAACTGTTTTTT. Amino acid sequence: CAIQKDRGSEKLFF.

This clonotype was seen repeatedly, ten times or more. The junction does not match germline at one end; this may be a read error. The rearrangement joins TRBV7-7 to TRBJ2-2, with D unresolved. The length of the CDR3 is 13 residues. Germline CDR1 is SSHAT and CDR2 is FNYEAQ (reference sequence). CDR3 DNA: TGTGCTAGCAGTCAGACCTTGACCGGGGAGCTGTTTTTT. Translating it yields CASSQTLTGELFF.

This clonotype has a count of ten or more. The chain joins TRBV5-1 to TRBJ2-3; possible D gene TRBD2, 6 bases. Germline CDR1 reads SGHRS; CDR2 reads YFSETQ. Trimming removed 4 bases from V and 5 bases from J, with 14 bases in between. The CDR3 has 14 residues. The DNA of the CDR3 is TGCGCCAGCAGCCTGGGAGGCCAACGAGATACGCAGTATTTT. Translating gives CASSLGGQRDTQYF.

This clonotype occurred a few times. This sequence joins TRBV30 and TRBJ1-1, with a possible D match to TRBD1 (5 bases). The V end lost 3 bases, the J end lost 5 bases, and 13 bases lay between the germline ends. The CDR3 runs 13 residues. The V gene's germline CDR1 is GTSNPN and CDR2 SVGIG (reference sequence). The DNA for the CDR3 is TGTGCCTGGAGCGGGGGGGGATTGACTGAAGCTTTCTTT. It is translated as CAWSGGGLTEAFF. The entire variable domain, with the rest obtained from reference TRBV30 and TRBJ1-1, is as follows: SQTIHQWPATLVQPVGSPLSLECTVEGTSNPNLYWYRQAAGRGLQLLFYSVGIGQISSEVPQNLSASRPQDRQFILSSKKLLLSDSGFYLCAWSGGGLTEAFFGQGTRLTVV.

As for this clonotype: Germline and junction disagree at one end, which may indicate a read error. The chain links TRBV20-1 to TRBJ1-1; possibly TRBD1 for D (5 bases). The CDR3 has 17 amino acids. CDR1 and CDR2 from the germline V gene are DFQATT and SNEGSKA (reference sequence). The CDR3 spells CSARDLGPGRTNPEAFF. The CDR3 DNA reads TGCAGTGCTAGAGATCTGGGACCGGGACGGACGAACCCTGAAGCTTTCTTT.

The chain combines TRBV30 with TRBJ2-1; the D call may be TRBD1 or TRBD2 (5 bases each). This CDR3 region has 15 residues. V dropped 1 base and J dropped 7 bases, with 17 bases sitting between them. Per germline, CDR1 GTSNPN and CDR2 SVGIG (reference sequence). The CDR3 bases are TGTGCCTGGAGTGGGGGCGGGCCCGGCAAGAATGAGCAGTTCTTC. Translated: CAWSGGGPGKNEQFF.

This clonotype came up many times. The rearrangement links TRBV6-2 or TRBV6-3 to TRBJ2-1; 7 nucleotides align to TRBD2. The germline V gene has CDR1 MNHEY and CDR2 SVGEGT. This CDR3 has 13 amino acids. V lost 6 bases and J lost 7; bases outside the gene matches: 6. CDR3 residues: CASSGLDRNEQFF. CDR3 sequence (DNA): TGTGCCAGCAGCGGACTAGATAGGAATGAGCAGTTCTTC.

This clonotype came up many times. The rearrangement uses TRBV20-1 and TRBJ2-1, with D possibly TRBD1 on 6 matching bases. The CDR3 consists of 13 residues. CDR1 is DFQATT and CDR2 is SNEGSKA in the germline V gene (reference sequence). Trimming pared 3 bases from V and 2 bases from J, leaving 8 bases between. Here the CDR3 DNA reads TGCAGTGCTAGCGGACAGACCTACAATGAGCAGTTCTTC. Translated, it gives CSASGQTYNEQFF.

This clonotype has at least ten counts. The rearrangement links TRBV7-2 to TRBJ2-7, with no clear D. The V end lost 4 bases, the J end lost 6 bases, and 16 bases lay between the germline ends. This CDR3 has 14 residues. Germline lookup yields CDR1 SGHTA and CDR2 FQGNSA. The CDR3 nucleotides are TGTGCCAGCAGCTCTACGTCAGGCTCCCTCGAGCAGTACTTC. As protein: CASSSTSGSLEQYF.